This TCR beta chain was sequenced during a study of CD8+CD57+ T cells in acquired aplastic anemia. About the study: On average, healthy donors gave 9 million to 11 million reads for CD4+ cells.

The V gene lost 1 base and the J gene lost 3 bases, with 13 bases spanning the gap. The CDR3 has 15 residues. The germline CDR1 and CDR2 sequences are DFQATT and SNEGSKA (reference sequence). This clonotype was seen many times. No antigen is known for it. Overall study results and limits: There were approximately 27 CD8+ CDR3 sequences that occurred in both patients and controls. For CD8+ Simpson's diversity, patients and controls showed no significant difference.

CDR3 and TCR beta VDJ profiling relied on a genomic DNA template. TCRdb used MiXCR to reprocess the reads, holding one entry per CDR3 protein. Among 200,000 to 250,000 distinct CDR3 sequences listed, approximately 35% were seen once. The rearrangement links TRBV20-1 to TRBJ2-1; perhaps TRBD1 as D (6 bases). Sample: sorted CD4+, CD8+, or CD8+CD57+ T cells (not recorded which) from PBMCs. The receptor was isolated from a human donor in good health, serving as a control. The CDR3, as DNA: TGCAGTGCTAGAGCCCAGCAGGGGCACTACAATGAGCAGTTCTTC. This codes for CSARAQQGHYNEQFF.